The present TCR beta chain was sequenced within a study of cytomegalovirus exposure and HLA in healthy donors. Comments on this clone: Antigen specificity is unknown.

Study results and limitations: Among the CMV-associated chains, a few were confirmed in vitro as specific for CMV antigens. Rarity held for most TCR sequences, but there were some public TCRs that occurred in many donors. According to the study, about 180 TCR beta chains were cytomegalovirus-associated. According to reports, the classifier identified cytomegalovirus status with high specificity and sensitivity.

TCRdb's table, derived via immunoSEQ multiplex PCR, lists solely in-frame clones and lacks some. The repertoire consists of fewer than 120,000 clones, with roughly 89% occurring once and the leading ten covering around 1.9%. Trimming took 4 bases from V and 5 from J, leaving 7 bases between them. The length of the CDR3 is 12 residues. Germline assignment: CDR1 MNHEY and CDR2 SMNVEV (reference sequence). The chain recombines TRBV27 with TRBJ2-3; D is perhaps TRBD2 (5 bases). The sample was PBMCs. The clonotype was recovered from a woman between 18 and 29 years old in good health and CMV-seronegative. The CDR3 region has the DNA TGTGCCAGCAGTTCAGGACTAGATACGCAGTATTTT. This sequence encodes CASSSGLDTQYF.